The sequence of this TCR beta chain was determined in a study of CD8+CD57+ T cells in acquired aplastic anemia. At the level of the study: Sorted CD4+ and CD8+ cells yielded about 3 ug of DNA on average. General study findings and limits: In common between the patients and the controls were some 29 CD8+ CDR3 sequences. Simpson's diversity of CD8+ cells was not significantly different in patients compared with controls.

Sequencing was done on patients that had shown CD8+CD57+ cell expansion by flow cytometry. Each patient carried a diagnosis of severe acquired aplastic anemia. This clonotype was recorded a few times. The antigen is unknown. Profiling of TCR beta VDJ combinations and CDR3 sequences used genomic DNA as template. TCRdb analysed the reads with MiXCR anew, one entry per CDR3 protein. The table lists approximately 170,000 distinct CDR3 sequences, roughly 45% of them singletons. The germline gives CDR1 SGHNT, CDR2 YYREEE (reference sequence). The V and J ends lost 3 bases and 7 bases, in that order; junction bases with no gene match: 9. CDR3 length: 16 amino acids.

The specimen was sorted CD4+, CD8+, or CD8+CD57+ T cells (not recorded which) from PBMCs. This TCR was recovered from a human donor with aplastic anemia. J is TRBJ2-2 and V is TRBV5-4, with 10 bases fitting TRBD2. The CDR3 is CASSSSGRADYGELFF. In nucleotides, the CDR3 is TGTGCCAGCAGCTCGAGCGGGAGGGCCGACTACGGGGAGCTGTTTTTT. Supplemented by reference TRBV5-4 and TRBJ2-2, the full variable domain reads ETGVTQSPTHLIKTRGQQVTLRCSSQSGHNTVSWYQQALGQGPQFIFQYYREEENGRGNFPPRFSGLQFPNYSSELNVNALELDDSALYLCASSSSGRADYGELFFGEGSRLTVL.